The 27 T cell receptor beta chains given below trace back to one sample, sequenced in a study of cytomegalovirus exposure and HLA in healthy donors. PCR employed 60 Vbeta and 13 Jbeta primers. The data were produced by immunoSEQ multiplex PCR, yet TCRdb's version contains in-frame clones alone and is incomplete. The sample lists 150,000 to 200,000 clones; roughly 77% were seen once. Sequenced: PBMCs. The receptors come from a woman between 45 and 60 years old in good health and CMV-seronegative.

The V gene is TRBV4-1, the J gene TRBJ1-4; 7 bases line up with TRBD1. V shed 1 base and J 8 bases; nucleotides not matched to a gene: 4. CDR1 and CDR2 from the germline V gene are MGHRA and YSYEKL. This CDR3 has 14 residues. Here the CDR3 DNA reads TGCGCCAGCAGCCAAGCCCCAGGGGGGGAAAAACTGTTTTTT. Translating gives CASSQAPGGEKLFF.

This chain's CDR3 is CASAAGTGWSYEQYF. In nucleotides, the CDR3 is TGTGCCAGCGCCGCCGGGACAGGGTGGTCCTACGAGCAGTACTTC. V usage is TRBV5-4 and J usage is TRBJ2-7; 9 bases align to TRBD1. Germline CDR1 reads SGHNT; CDR2 reads YYREEE (reference sequence). Trimming removed 7 bases from V and 1 base from J; junction bases left unmatched: 9. The CDR3 contains 15 residues.

This clone appeared a few times. The rearrangement uses TRBV6-6 and TRBJ2-7; the D gene is possibly TRBD2 (5 bases). CDR3 length equals 13 residues. Trimming removed 2 bases at V and 3 bases at J, with 8 bases between. Per germline, CDR1 MNHNY and CDR2 SVGAGI (reference sequence). CDR3 loop: CASSYAGNYEQYF. In DNA form, the CDR3 reads TGTGCCAGCAGTTACGCCGGGAACTACGAGCAGTACTTC.

The chain joins TRBV14 to TRBJ2-7; maybe TRBD2 (6 bases). This CDR3 region has 15 residues. CDR1 and CDR2 from the germline V gene are SGHDN and FVKESK. V shed 0 bases and J shed 3 bases, with 12 bases lying between them. Written as DNA, the CDR3 is TGTGCCAGCAGCCAAGATGGGACTGGACTCTACGAGCAGTACTTC. Translating it yields CASSQDGTGLYEQYF.

The V call is TRBV19, the J call TRBJ2-2, with TRBD1 identical over 10 bases. The ends lost 6 bases at V and 2 bases at J; junction bases unmatched: 6. There are 16 residues in the CDR3. Germline V lookup: CDR1 LNHDA, CDR2 SQIVND (reference sequence). The CDR3 spells CASSPGTGANTGELFF. As DNA, the CDR3 is TGTGCCAGTAGCCCTGGGACAGGGGCAAACACCGGGGAGCTGTTTTTT.

The chain joins TRBV7-9 to TRBJ1-2; 7 bases line up with TRBD1. Trimming took 8 bases from V and 2 from J; bases not matched to a gene: 5. Per germline, CDR1 SEHNR and CDR2 FQNEAQ (reference sequence). The CDR3 consists of 13 residues. The CDR3 loop reads CASEGAQNYGYTF. DNA for the CDR3: TGTGCCAGCGAGGGGGCGCAGAACTATGGCTACACCTTC.

There are a few counts of this clone. The V call is TRBV27, the J call TRBJ2-7; TRBD2 aligns across 11 bases. Trimming took 7 bases from V and 1 from J; bases not matched to a gene: 6. CDR3 size: 15 residues. Germline CDR1 is MNHEY and CDR2 is SMNVEV (reference sequence). The CDR3 region has the DNA TGTGCCAGCAACCCCGGGACTAGCGGTTCCTACGAGCAGTACTTC. This gives the protein CASNPGTSGSYEQYF.

The chain links TRBV30 to TRBJ2-3; no firm D call. Germline CDR1 is GTSNPN and CDR2 is SVGIG (reference sequence). Trimming pared 5 bases from V and 5 bases from J, leaving 14 bases between. The CDR3 contains 13 residues. The CDR3, as DNA: TGTGCCTGGGCCCGCGGAGTGGGAGATACGCAGTATTTT. The encoded protein is CAWARGVGDTQYF. Full variable domain (remainder filled in from reference TRBV30 and TRBJ2-3): SQTIHQWPATLVQPVGSPLSLECTVEGTSNPNLYWYRQAAGRGLQLLFYSVGIGQISSEVPQNLSASRPQDRQFILSSKKLLLSDSGFYLCAWARGVGDTQYFGPGTRLTVL.

This sequence joins TRBV6-6 and TRBJ2-7, with D maybe TRBD1 (5 bases). Trimming took off 10 bases at V and 0 bases at J, with 16 bases between the two ends. Germline values: CDR1 MNHNY, CDR2 SVGAGI (reference sequence). The CDR3 is 14 residues long. DNA for the CDR3: TGTGCCATCTCGCCTCAGGGAAGCTCCTACGAGCAGTACTTC. It specifies CAISPQGSSYEQYF.

The gene calls are TRBV6-6 and TRBJ1-1, with 7 bases that match TRBD1. V was pared by 7 bases and J by 2 bases, with 13 bases of the junction left unmatched. The germline V gene has CDR1 MNHNY and CDR2 SVGAGI (reference sequence). This CDR3 region has 16 residues. The CDR3 reads CASKSRQGQENTEAFF. CDR3 DNA: TGTGCCAGCAAATCAAGACAGGGACAAGAAAACACTGAAGCTTTCTTT.

This clone has only a few counts. The DNA of the CDR3 is TGTGCCAGCAGTGCGACAGGGGGGAACACTGAAGCTTTCTTT. Protein: CASSATGGNTEAFF. This chain links TRBV7-6 with TRBJ1-1, with TRBD1 matching over 9 bases. The CDR3 loop spans 14 amino acids. After removal of 6 bases from V and 1 base from J, the junction contained 3 bases not matched to a gene. Per germline, CDR1 SGHVS and CDR2 FNYEAQ.

Notes on this clone: Other DNA sequences within the sample encode an identical CDR3. The chain is built from TRBV5-1 and TRBJ1-1, with 8 bases identical to TRBD1. CDR3 length equals 14 residues. V shed 0 bases, J shed 4 bases, and the junction held 2 bases outside the gene matches. Per the germline V gene, CDR1 is SGHRS and CDR2 is YFSETQ. This CDR3 reads CASSLAGGGTEAFF. CDR3 coding DNA: TGCGCCAGCAGCTTGGCAGGGGGCGGCACTGAAGCTTTCTTT.

The chain is built from TRBV5-6 and TRBJ1-2, with D hard to call. Trimming removed 2 bases at V and 0 bases at J, with 14 bases between. The CDR3 extends over 16 amino acids. Germline V gene sequence: CDR1 SGHDT, CDR2 YYEEEE. The CDR3 reads CASSFLTALTNYGYTF. CDR3 coding DNA: TGTGCCAGCAGCTTCTTAACAGCCTTAACTAACTATGGCTACACCTTC.

The chain recombines TRBV19 with TRBJ2-2, with 9 bases that match TRBD2. Germline loops: CDR1 LNHDA, CDR2 SQIVND (reference sequence). This CDR3 has 15 amino acids. Unmatched junction bases numbered 8, after V lost 5 bases and J lost 7 bases. The CDR3 is CASSGGRAGDGELFF. In DNA form, the CDR3 reads TGTGCCAGTAGTGGCGGGAGGGCCGGGGACGGGGAGCTGTTTTTT.

V is TRBV7-9 and J is TRBJ1-2, with a tentative D call TRBD1 (6 bases). Germline V gene sequence: CDR1 SEHNR, CDR2 FQNEAQ (reference sequence). The length of the CDR3 is 15 residues. V was trimmed by 7 bases and J by 2 bases, leaving 17 bases between them. DNA for the CDR3: TGTGCCAGCATCCCACTGGGGCAGGGGAACTATGGCTACACCTTC. This sequence encodes CASIPLGQGNYGYTF.

V gene TRBV5-6 combines with J gene TRBJ1-2, with unresolved D. The CDR3 spans 14 residues. Germline V gene lookup returns CDR1 SGHDT and CDR2 YYEEEE. The V gene lost 5 bases and the J gene lost 0 bases, with 11 bases spanning the gap. The CDR3 region is CASRRIGANYGYTF. The CDR3 DNA reads TGTGCCAGCAGACGTATCGGGGCTAACTATGGCTACACCTTC.

The chain employs TRBV7-8 and TRBJ1-2, with 7 bases identical to TRBD1. The CDR3 contains 14 residues. The germline CDR1 and CDR2 sequences are SGHVS and FQNEAQ. The J segment lost 8 bases and the V segment lost 1 base, leaving 7 bases of the junction unmatched. The CDR3 sequence: CASSLVEGARGYTF. In DNA, the CDR3 is TGTGCCAGCAGCTTAGTAGAGGGGGCAAGGGGCTACACCTTC.

This chain links TRBV7-9 with TRBJ2-5; D unresolved. From germline, CDR1 is SEHNR and CDR2 FQNEAQ (reference sequence). The V gene lost 3 bases and the J gene lost 1 base, with 6 bases spanning the gap. This CDR3 contains 13 residues. CDR3 in DNA: TGTGCCAGCAGCTTGCGGTTCCAAGAGACCCAGTACTTC. Its translation is CASSLRFQETQYF.

V gene TRBV7-3 combines with J gene TRBJ1-2; 8 bases line up with TRBD1. Germline values: CDR1 SGHTA, CDR2 FQGTGA. The CDR3 length is 13 residues. The trim removed 6 bases at V and 4 bases at J, leaving 4 bases unmatched. This CDR3 reads CASSRQGTYGYTF. As DNA, the CDR3 is TGTGCCAGCAGTCGACAGGGGACCTATGGCTACACCTTC.

The rearrangement links TRBV4-2 to TRBJ1-2, with 8 bases fitting TRBD1. The CDR3 has 16 amino acids. Losses at the gene ends were 1 base for V and 2 bases for J; bases not matched to a gene: 6. CDR1 is LGHNA and CDR2 is YNFKEQ in the germline V gene. CDR3: CASSQAGQGRNYGYTF. The CDR3 DNA follows: TGTGCCAGCAGCCAAGCCGGACAGGGAAGGAACTATGGCTACACCTTC.

This clone has just a few counts. The chain uses TRBV7-6 and TRBJ2-1; 14 positions match TRBD2. J was trimmed by 9 bases and V by 5 bases; bases with no gene match: 6. Germline V gene data show CDR1 as SGHVS and CDR2 as FNYEAQ. CDR3 length: 15 residues. The CDR3 loop reads CASSLGLAGGAEQFF. The CDR3, as DNA: TGTGCCAGCAGCCTAGGACTAGCGGGGGGAGCTGAGCAGTTCTTC.

The chain links TRBV11-2 to TRBJ2-1; no definite D call. CDR1 is SGHAT, CDR2 FQNNGV, per germline. Trimming left V 0 bases short and J 1 base short, with 16 bases between. There are 18 residues in the CDR3. CDR3 sequence reads: CASSLDSGVAQSYNEQFF. The CDR3 DNA follows: TGTGCCAGCAGCTTAGATTCTGGTGTGGCCCAGTCCTACAATGAGCAGTTCTTC.

In its sample, this clone was seen a few times. In nucleotides, the CDR3 is TGTGCCAGCAGCCATTCCTTAGAGGAGCAGTACTTC. This translates into CASSHSLEEQYF. The chain carries TRBV4-2 and TRBJ2-7; D unclear. The germline gives CDR1 LGHNA, CDR2 YNFKEQ. Trimming pared 3 bases from V and 7 bases from J, leaving 10 bases between. The CDR3 sequence is 12 residues long.

The chain couples TRBV27 to TRBJ1-5, with 8 positions matching TRBD1. The germline V gene encodes CDR1 MNHEY and CDR2 SMNVEV (reference sequence). This CDR3 spans 15 amino acids. V was clipped by 6 bases and J by 5 bases; unmatched bases: 9. CDR3: CASRPRQGRDQPQHF. The CDR3 DNA reads as TGTGCCAGCAGACCCCGACAGGGGAGGGATCAGCCCCAGCATTTT.

The chain has TRBV27 and TRBJ2-1, with no clear D. The V and J ends lost 2 bases and 4 bases respectively, with 9 bases between them. CDR1 and CDR2 from the germline V gene are MNHEY and SMNVEV (reference sequence). This CDR3 spans 14 amino acids. The CDR3 loop is CASSLAPQYNEQFF. The CDR3 DNA is TGTGCCAGCAGTTTAGCCCCCCAGTACAATGAGCAGTTCTTC.

This clone was seen only once. The chain employs TRBV5-4 and TRBJ1-4; TRBD1 aligns across 11 bases. CDR1 is SGHNT, CDR2 YYREEE, per germline (reference sequence). The CDR3 covers 19 residues. Losses at the gene ends were 3 bases for V and 0 bases for J; bases not matched to a gene: 10. The CDR3 nucleotides read TGTGCCAGCAGCTCGGGGGACAGGGGGATCCCTGCAACTAATGAAAAACTGTTTTTT. This codes for CASSSGDRGIPATNEKLFF.

This clone occurred once. The CDR3 DNA is TGTGCCAGCAGTCCTGGACAGAGGGATGGCTACACCTTC. It translates to CASSPGQRDGYTF. The genes are TRBV27 and TRBJ1-2; perhaps TRBD1 as D (6 bases). The CDR3 consists of 13 residues. Germline assignment: CDR1 MNHEY and CDR2 SMNVEV (reference sequence). V lost 5 bases, J lost 6 bases, and 13 bases lay in between.